Following are 16 T cell receptor beta chains from one sample sequenced in a study of T cell repertoires in cytomegalovirus infection (dated by TCRdb to between 2019 and 2020). The sequencer was an Illumina HiSeq 1500. TCRdb reworked the public reads: Q25 trimming with fastp, MiXCR clone assembly, productive beta chains retained. Identical CDR3 protein sequences are pooled into one entry, listed with their most common genes and DNA. Here the sample has about 740,000 distinct CDR3 sequences; roughly 36% occur a single time. The ten largest make up 2.8% of the sample. Sequences were obtained from PBMCs. The receptor set was obtained from a human donor in good health (CMV status not recorded). Some clones in this sample may be carry-over from other donors' samples.

This clonotype was detected ten times or more. This chain joins TRBV7-2 and TRBJ2-5; no definite D call. Germline-derived CDR1 and CDR2 are SGHTA and FQGNSA. This CDR3 is 13 amino acids long. V shed 2 bases and J shed 3 bases, with 7 bases lying between them. The CDR3 DNA is TGTGCCAGCAGCTTAACGAGGAAAGAGACCCAGTACTTC. Its protein product is CASSLTRKETQYF.

The chain carries TRBV6-5 and TRBJ1-2; 7 bases are shared with TRBD1. The CDR3 sequence is 15 residues long. The V gene's germline CDR1 is MNHEY and CDR2 SVGAGI. J was trimmed by 6 bases and V by 5 bases; bases with no gene match: 12. The CDR3 bases are TGTGCCAGCAGTCCTCGACAGGGCAAAGGGGATGGCTACACCTTC. This translates into CASSPRQGKGDGYTF.

There are a few counts of this clonotype. The chain joins TRBV6-2 or TRBV6-3 to TRBJ1-5, with TRBD1 matching 7 bases. The CDR3 is made up of 14 amino acids. The V segment lost 11 bases and the J segment 4 bases; nucleotides outside the gene matches: 11. CDR1 and CDR2 (germline): MNHEY, SVGEGT. In DNA, the CDR3 is TGTGCCGTGTCCGGGACAGCTCTTAATCAGCCCCAGCATTTT. Translating gives CAVSGTALNQPQHF.

The chain combines TRBV12-3 or TRBV12-4 with TRBJ2-6, with 10 positions matching TRBD1. CDR3 length: 18 residues. J gave up 3 bases and V 5 bases, and 10 bases lay outside the gene matches. The CDR3 sequence: CASSGGVGQGVGANVLTF. CDR3 sequence (DNA): TGTGCCAGCAGTGGGGGTGTAGGACAGGGGGTTGGGGCCAACGTCCTGACTTTC.

The CDR3 loop reads CASNGGGKRTEAFF. CDR3 coding DNA: TGTGCCAGCAATGGAGGGGGAAAGAGGACTGAAGCTTTCTTT. The chain joins TRBV28 to TRBJ1-1; the D gene is possibly TRBD1 (6 bases). CDR1 is MDHEN, CDR2 SYDVKM, per germline. The length of the CDR3 is 14 residues. The germline V and J ends were trimmed by 7 bases and 5 bases, with 17 bases remaining between them. Together with reference TRBV28 and TRBJ1-1, the CDR3 gives the full variable domain: DVKVTQSSRYLVKRTGEKVFLECVQDMDHENMFWYRQDPGLGLRLIYFSYDVKMKEKGDIPEGYSVSREKKERFSLILESASTNQTSMYLCASNGGGKRTEAFFGQGTRLTVV.

In its sample, this clonotype was seen many times. The V and J genes are TRBV12-3 or TRBV12-4 and TRBJ1-2; D may be TRBD1 (6 bases). The CDR3 spans 12 residues. Trimming removed 3 bases from V and 10 bases from J, with 12 bases in between. The chain's CDR3 is CASSFRGDIYTF. In DNA form, the CDR3 reads TGTGCCAGCAGTTTTCGGGGGGACATCTACACCTTC.

V and J are TRBV19 and TRBJ2-3; 7 bases line up with TRBD2. V lost 5 bases and J lost 6; bases outside the gene matches: 11. CDR3 length: 15 amino acids. Germline V CDR1 and CDR2: LNHDA, SQIVND (reference sequence). The CDR3 spells CASSLIPGLPDTQYF. Written as DNA, the CDR3 is TGTGCCAGTAGTCTCATTCCGGGACTACCCGATACGCAGTATTTT.

In its sample, this clonotype was seen once. J is TRBJ1-2 and V is TRBV7-6, with D perhaps TRBD1 (5 bases). CDR1 is SGHVS and CDR2 is FNYEAQ in the germline V gene. The CDR3 is 14 residues long. V was shortened by 5 bases and J by 6 bases, with 16 bases between the two germline ends. CDR3 DNA sequence: TGTGCCAGCAGCCCCGGGACGGCATGGAATGGCTACACCTTC. This encodes CASSPGTAWNGYTF.

This clonotype came up many times. The chain combines TRBV6-1 with TRBJ1-5, with a weak D call TRBD1 (5 bases). CDR1 is MNHNS and CDR2 is SASEGT in the germline V gene. The CDR3 runs 16 residues. The V end lost 0 bases, the J end lost 7 bases, and 16 bases lay between the germline ends. The CDR3 DNA reads TGTGCCAGCAGTGAAGCGCGCAGGGAGGTGAGGCAGCCCCAGCATTTT. Amino acid sequence: CASSEARREVRQPQHF.

The chain recombines TRBV29-1 with TRBJ2-2, with TRBD2 identical over 8 bases. The CDR3 is 13 amino acids. The J segment lost 1 base and the V segment lost 5 bases, leaving 0 bases of the junction unmatched. The germline V gene encodes CDR1 SQVTM and CDR2 ANQGSEA. The CDR3 DNA follows: TGCAGCGTTAGCGGGAGGAACACCGGGGAGCTGTTTTTT. Protein product: CSVSGRNTGELFF.

The gene calls are TRBV28 and TRBJ2-4; weak D call: TRBD2 (6 bases). V was cut by 4 bases and J by 7 bases, with 23 bases left in between. The CDR3 has 17 residues. Germline CDR1 MDHEN, CDR2 SYDVKM. The CDR3 DNA sequence: TGTGCCAGCAGTTCAAGCCCATTTCGGGAGAGATTGAACATTCAGTACTTC. Its translation: CASSSSPFRERLNIQYF.

This clonotype was counted a few times. This chain connects TRBV10-2 to TRBJ1-5, with D hard to call. Deletions cut 0 bases from V and 7 bases from J, with 13 bases between. This CDR3 spans 15 amino acids. The V gene's germline CDR1 is WSHSY and CDR2 SAAADI. The CDR3 DNA follows: TGCGCCAGCAGTGAGTCGGTGAGGCCCCTCCAGCCCCAGCATTTT. Amino acids: CASSESVRPLQPQHF.

The chain recombines TRBV19 with TRBJ1-5; D remains unclear. The ends were cut back, 6 bases at V and 9 bases at J, with 15 bases in the middle. This CDR3 has 13 amino acids. CDR1 and CDR2 (germline): LNHDA, SQIVND (reference sequence). The CDR3 DNA is TGTGCCAGTAGCCCGGTTCTCCGCGGGCCCCAGCATTTT. It codes for CASSPVLRGPQHF.

The genes are TRBV5-6 and TRBJ1-6; 9 bases agree with TRBD1. This CDR3 is 13 amino acids long. The germline gives CDR1 SGHDT, CDR2 YYEEEE. V shed 7 bases, J shed 9 bases, and the junction held 5 bases outside the gene matches. The CDR3 DNA is TGTGCCAGCGGAGGGACAGGGCTTTCACCCCTCCACTTT. Translating gives CASGGTGLSPLHF. The entire variable domain, with the rest obtained from reference TRBV5-6 and TRBJ1-6, is as follows: DAGVTQSPTHLIKTRGQQVTLRCSPKSGHDTVSWYQQALGQGPQFIFQYYEEEERQRGNFPDRFSGHQFPNYSSELNVNALLLGDSALYLCASGGTGLSPLHFGNGTRLTVT.

The chain uses TRBV19 and TRBJ2-5, with a possible D match to TRBD2 (5 bases). Germline V gene lookup returns CDR1 LNHDA and CDR2 SQIVND (reference sequence). V was clipped by 4 bases and J by 4 bases, with 13 bases between them. This CDR3 region has 14 residues. CDR3: CASSTKWRSETQYF. The CDR3, as DNA: TGTGCCAGTAGTACTAAGTGGAGGTCAGAGACCCAGTACTTC.

This clonotype was seen a handful of times. The chain employs TRBV7-6 and TRBJ2-1; 7 bases map to TRBD2. The CDR3 runs to 16 residues. With 4 bases clipped from V and 5 bases from J, the junction kept 11 bases outside the gene matches. CDR1 is SGHVS, CDR2 FNYEAQ, per germline. CDR3 nucleotide sequence: TGTGCCAGCAGCTCCGCAGGTAGCGGGCAAAACAATGAGCAGTTCTTC. This encodes CASSSAGSGQNNEQFF.